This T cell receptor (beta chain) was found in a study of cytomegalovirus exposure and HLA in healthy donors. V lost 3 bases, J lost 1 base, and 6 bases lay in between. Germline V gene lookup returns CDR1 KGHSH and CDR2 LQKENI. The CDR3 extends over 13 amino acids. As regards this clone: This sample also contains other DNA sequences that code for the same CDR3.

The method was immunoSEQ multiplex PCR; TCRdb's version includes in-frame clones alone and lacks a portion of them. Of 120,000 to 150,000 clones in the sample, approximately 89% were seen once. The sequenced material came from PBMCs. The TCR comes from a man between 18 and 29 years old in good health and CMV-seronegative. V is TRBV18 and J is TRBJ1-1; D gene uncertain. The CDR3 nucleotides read TGTGCCAGCTCACCCAAACAGAACACTGAAGCTTTCTTT. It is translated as CASSPKQNTEAFF.